The 32 T cell receptor beta chains below come from one sample, sequenced in a study of blood T cell repertoires in COVID-19 (dated by TCRdb to 2018 to 2021). Receptors were amplified or captured by the immunoSEQ multiplex PCR assay. TCRdb carries this immuneACCESS record with in-frame sequences only. Its versions omit some clonotypes, under half of them owing to an unresolved V gene in the studies checked, with the rest unexplained. Recorded for this sample are over 150,000 clones; approximately 80% of them occurred a single time. In total, the top ten clones hold around 10% of the sample. The sequencing sample was made of peripheral blood. The receptors derive from a woman aged 55-69 years with COVID-19, enrolled during active disease.

This sequence joins TRBV10-2 and TRBJ2-1, with D perhaps matching TRBD1 (5 bases). Trimming stripped 11 bases from V and 0 bases from J, with 11 bases between. The CDR3 has 13 residues. Germline V gene lookup returns CDR1 WSHSY and CDR2 SAAADI. The DNA for the CDR3 is TGCGCCGGCCGAGACAGCTCCTACAATGAGCAGTTCTTC. It encodes CAGRDSSYNEQFF.

The chain is built from TRBV5-1 and TRBJ1-2; D unclear. This CDR3 is built from 14 residues. CDR1 and CDR2 from the germline V gene are SGHRS and YFSETQ. The germline V and J ends were trimmed by 0 bases and 4 bases, with 10 bases remaining between them. The CDR3 DNA is TGCGCCAGCAGCTTGGATGCCGGGTCCTATGGCTACACCTTC. This codes for CASSLDAGSYGYTF.

This clone appeared many times. The chain is built from TRBV7-6 and TRBJ2-2; 13 bases align to TRBD2. Germline V CDR1 and CDR2: SGHVS, FNYEAQ. The CDR3 runs to 18 residues. With V trimmed by 5 bases and J by 2 bases, 8 bases remained unmatched. For the CDR3, the DNA is TGTGCCAGCAGCGCTAGGACTAGCGGGGGCCCTAACACCGGGGAGCTGTTTTTT. Residues: CASSARTSGGPNTGELFF.

The count of this clone is one. The chain uses TRBV5-5 and TRBJ2-2, with 7 bases lining up with TRBD1. The CDR3 is made up of 16 amino acids. Germline V gene sequence: CDR1 SGHKS, CDR2 YYEKEE (reference sequence). With V trimmed by 4 bases and J by 4 bases, 10 bases remained unmatched. The CDR3 region is CASSPQDRRTTGELFF. Written as DNA, the CDR3 is TGTGCCAGCAGCCCCCAGGACAGGAGAACCACCGGGGAGCTGTTTTTT.

The J gene is TRBJ1-1, the V gene TRBV11-2; no clear D gene. Trimming shortened V by 3 bases and J by 0 bases, and 8 bases separated the two germline ends. CDR1 and CDR2 (germline): SGHAT, FQNNGV. The length of the CDR3 is 14 residues. CDR3 coding DNA: TGTGCCAGCAGCTTGAGGCGGGTGAACACTGAAGCTTTCTTT. Residues: CASSLRRVNTEAFF.

This chain uses TRBV7-9 with TRBJ2-5; 8 nucleotides agree with TRBD1. The CDR3 has 14 amino acids. The trim removed 5 bases at V and 5 bases at J, leaving 7 bases unmatched. CDR1 and CDR2 from the germline V gene are SEHNR and FQNEAQ (reference sequence). CDR3 protein: CASSPKTGVETQYF. CDR3 DNA sequence: TGTGCCAGCAGCCCAAAGACAGGGGTGGAGACCCAGTACTTC. Combining the CDR3 with reference TRBV7-9 and TRBJ2-5 gives the whole variable domain DTGVSQNPRHKITKRGQNVTFRCDPISEHNRLYWYRQTLGQGPEFLTYFQNEAQLEKSRLLSDRFSAERPKGSFSTLEIQRTEQGDSAMYLCASSPKTGVETQYFGPGTRLLVL.

This chain links TRBV5-4 with TRBJ1-3; D is unclear. The CDR3 runs 16 residues. Deletions cut 3 bases from V and 6 bases from J, with 19 bases between. The germline gives CDR1 SGHNT, CDR2 YYREEE (reference sequence). CDR3 residues: CASSSGGYAVLNTIYF. CDR3 nucleotide sequence: TGTGCCAGCAGCTCCGGCGGGTACGCGGTTTTAAACACCATATATTTT.

J is TRBJ2-5 and V is TRBV3-1 (or the pseudogene TRBV3-2); D might be TRBD2 (5 bases). CDR1 is LGHDT and CDR2 is YNNKEL in the germline V gene (reference sequence). The CDR3 length is 14 residues. Trimming removed 4 bases at V and 1 base at J, with 10 bases between. The CDR3 here is CASSRRAAQETQYF. The CDR3 nucleotides read TGTGCCAGCAGCCGGCGAGCGGCCCAAGAGACCCAGTACTTC.

The gene calls are TRBV5-4 and TRBJ2-7; 10 bases agree with TRBD2. The germline V gene has CDR1 SGHNT and CDR2 YYREEE (reference sequence). V was clipped by 1 base and J by 4 bases; unmatched bases: 8. The CDR3 covers 16 residues. CDR3 residues: CASSLTLAGPYYEQYF. The CDR3 bases are TGTGCCAGCAGCTTGACACTAGCGGGACCCTATTACGAGCAGTACTTC.

The J gene is TRBJ2-7, the V gene TRBV19; D is perhaps TRBD2 (5 bases). Germline V CDR1 and CDR2: LNHDA, SQIVND (reference sequence). The CDR3 runs to 13 residues. Trimming left V 3 bases short and J 2 bases short, with 8 bases between. CDR3 sequence: CASSIGVPYEQYF. CDR3 DNA: TGTGCCAGTAGTATCGGGGTTCCCTACGAGCAGTACTTC.

The V call is TRBV29-1, the J call TRBJ2-1, with D unclear. CDR3 length: 10 amino acids. Germline CDR1 is SQVTM and CDR2 is ANQGSEA. V was shortened by 7 bases and J by 5 bases, with 6 bases between the two germline ends. The CDR3 DNA reads TGCAGCGCAGCCCACAATGAGCAGTTCTTC. Its protein product is CSAAHNEQFF.

The table lists this clone with a few counts. The chain combines TRBV3-1 (or the pseudogene TRBV3-2) with TRBJ2-5; 8 nucleotides agree with TRBD2. V lost 4 bases, J lost 2 bases, and 18 bases stayed unmatched. CDR3 length: 19 amino acids. Germline CDR1 LGHDT, CDR2 YNNKEL (reference sequence). The CDR3 coding sequence is TGTGCCAGCAGCCCAGTGCGGGTCGCCGGGACTAGATCTCAAGAGACCCAGTACTTC. This gives the protein CASSPVRVAGTRSQETQYF.

In this sample, this clone turned up once. This chain connects TRBV11-2 to TRBJ2-7, with D possibly being TRBD2 (6 bases). Between the trimmed V and J ends, which lost 8 bases and 0 bases, there was a span of 14 bases. This CDR3 region has 14 residues. Germline values: CDR1 SGHAT, CDR2 FQNNGV. In DNA, the CDR3 is TGTGCCAGCCTCGCGGGGACCTCCTCCTACGAGCAGTACTTC. Translating it yields CASLAGTSSYEQYF.

This rearrangement joins TRBV6-5 to TRBJ1-5; D perhaps matches TRBD1 (6 bases). The CDR3 extends over 15 amino acids. Germline assignment: CDR1 MNHEY and CDR2 SVGAGI. The V gene lost 6 bases and the J gene lost 3 bases, with 15 bases spanning the gap. CDR3 DNA sequence: TGTGCCAGCAGCCGAGACAGGTCCTTCAATCAGCCCCAGCATTTT. This gives the protein CASSRDRSFNQPQHF.

This clone was picked up a small number of times. Other DNA sequences within the sample encode an identical CDR3. The DNA for the CDR3 is TGTGCCAGCAGCTTAGGGACAGGGACTAATTCACCCCTCCACTTT. It translates to CASSLGTGTNSPLHF. The rearrangement uses TRBV7-2 and TRBJ1-6; 8 bases match TRBD1. The CDR3 spans 15 residues. V was pared by 1 base and J by 6 bases, with 2 bases of the junction left unmatched. Per germline, CDR1 SGHTA and CDR2 FQGNSA.

This sequence joins TRBV13 and TRBJ2-7; 7 bases agree with TRBD1. Per the germline V gene, CDR1 is PRHDT and CDR2 is FYEKMQ (reference sequence). The CDR3 has 14 residues. Losses at the gene ends were 4 bases for V and 4 bases for J; bases not matched to a gene: 7. In DNA, the CDR3 is TGTGCCAGCAGCTCCGGGGACAGCGCTTACGAGCAGTACGTC. This codes for CASSSGDSAYEQYV.

The chain employs TRBV18 and TRBJ2-2; D is unclear. V lost 6 bases, J lost 2 bases, and 19 bases lay in between. Germline CDR1 reads KGHSH; CDR2 reads LQKENI. The CDR3 sequence is 17 residues long. CDR3 region: CASSSTPRSVNTGELFF. CDR3 sequence (DNA): TGTGCCAGCTCGTCAACCCCCCGTTCGGTCAACACCGGGGAGCTGTTTTTT.

In this sample, this clone turned up a few times. The chain employs TRBV19 and TRBJ1-5; D is possibly TRBD1 (5 bases). V lost 9 bases to trimming and J lost 7 bases, with 19 bases between them. CDR3 length: 14 residues. Per germline, CDR1 LNHDA and CDR2 SQIVND (reference sequence). Here the CDR3 DNA reads TGTGCCAGCCTGCTGCGGGGGGGTGGACAGCCCCAGCATTTT. Translation: CASLLRGGGQPQHF.

The V call is TRBV19, the J call TRBJ2-5; 10 nucleotides match TRBD2. CDR1 is LNHDA, CDR2 SQIVND, per germline (reference sequence). The CDR3 spans 14 residues. The J segment lost 5 bases and the V segment lost 4 bases, leaving 4 bases of the junction unmatched. The CDR3 coding sequence is TGTGCCAGTAGTAGCCAGGGACTAGCGGAGACCCAGTACTTC. Translated, it gives CASSSQGLAETQYF.

The gene calls are TRBV24-1 and TRBJ2-6, with a possible D match to TRBD1 (6 bases). With 4 bases removed from V and 0 bases from J, the gap between germline ends came to 18 bases. CDR1 is KGHDR and CDR2 is SFDVKD in the germline V gene. This CDR3 is built from 19 residues. CDR3 in amino acids: CATSDTRDTVSSGANVLTF. DNA for the CDR3: TGTGCCACCAGTGACACCCGGGACACCGTTAGCTCTGGGGCCAACGTCCTGACTTTC.

The V call is TRBV21-1, the J call TRBJ1-2; TRBD1 was called by the table and not checked on the DNA. TRBV21-1 is flagged as a pseudogene. The CDR3 has 17 amino acids. In DNA form, the CDR3 reads TGTGCCAGCAGCAAACCCGGTACAGGGAAAGGTAACTATGGCTACACCTTC. This sequence encodes CASSKPGTGKGNYGYTF.

The chain links TRBV7-8 to TRBJ1-1; D is perhaps TRBD1 (5 bases). Germline CDR1 SGHVS, CDR2 FQNEAQ. This CDR3 has 16 amino acids. The germline V and J ends were trimmed by 1 base and 2 bases, with 14 bases remaining between them. The CDR3 nucleotides read TGTGCCAGCAGCTTAGAGGGCGGGAGGACAAACACTGAAGCTTTCTTT. It translates to CASSLEGGRTNTEAFF.

The V and J genes are TRBV3-1 (or the pseudogene TRBV3-2) and TRBJ2-5; D remains ambiguous. The CDR3 extends over 14 amino acids. The germline V gene encodes CDR1 LGHDT and CDR2 YNNKEL (reference sequence). The V end was cut by 7 bases, the J end by 2 bases, with 14 bases between. CDR3 coding DNA: TGTGCCAGCACGGAGACGGTCGGGCAAGAGACCCAGTACTTC. Translation gives CASTETVGQETQYF.

The rearrangement links TRBV5-5 to TRBJ2-1, with TRBD2 identical over 9 bases. In germline, CDR1 is SGHKS, CDR2 YYEKEE (reference sequence). The CDR3 consists of 17 residues. The V and J ends lost 4 bases and 6 bases, in that order; junction bases with no gene match: 14. The CDR3 here is CASSPHKREDGGNEQFF. The DNA for the CDR3 is TGTGCCAGCAGCCCACATAAGCGGGAGGATGGGGGCAATGAGCAGTTCTTC.

The chain couples TRBV7-9 to TRBJ2-1, with unresolved D. Trimming took off 5 bases at V and 4 bases at J, with 9 bases between the two ends. The CDR3 covers 13 residues. Germline V gene sequence: CDR1 SEHNR, CDR2 FQNEAQ (reference sequence). CDR3 protein: CASSPRPYNEQFF. CDR3 coding DNA: TGTGCCAGCAGCCCTAGACCTTACAATGAGCAGTTCTTC.

V is TRBV19 and J is TRBJ1-1; no clear D. V dropped 5 bases and J dropped 3 bases, with 16 bases sitting between them. This CDR3 is built from 15 residues. CDR1 and CDR2 (germline): LNHDA, SQIVND (reference sequence). The CDR3 reads CASSPSAFGDTEAFF. For the CDR3, the DNA is TGTGCCAGTAGTCCGAGCGCGTTCGGGGACACTGAAGCTTTCTTT.

The chain employs TRBV3-1 (or the pseudogene TRBV3-2) and TRBJ1-2, with D maybe TRBD1 (5 bases). This CDR3 spans 15 amino acids. The V gene's germline CDR1 is LGHDT and CDR2 YNNKEL (reference sequence). The ends were cut back, 1 base at V and 4 bases at J, with 13 bases in the middle. The CDR3: CASSQAGGDRYGYTF. CDR3 in DNA: TGTGCCAGCAGCCAAGCAGGCGGGGACCGCTATGGCTACACCTTC.

The V and J genes are TRBV12-5 and TRBJ2-7, with TRBD2 as a possible D gene (6 bases). Trimming left V 0 bases short and J 4 bases short, with 16 bases between. Germline V lookup: CDR1 LGHNT, CDR2 FRNRAP. This CDR3 is 16 amino acids long. This CDR3 reads CASGLVVGLAAYEQYF. The CDR3 region has the DNA TGTGCTAGTGGTTTGGTAGTGGGACTGGCCGCATACGAGCAGTACTTC.

The CDR3 DNA sequence: TGTGCCAGCAGGGGTCGGACCCGGGGGACCGGGGAGCTGTTTTTT. As protein: CASRGRTRGTGELFF. This chain joins TRBV6-5 and TRBJ2-2; D possibly corresponds to TRBD2 (6 bases). Germline V lookup: CDR1 MNHEY, CDR2 SVGAGI. This CDR3 has 15 amino acids. V lost 6 bases, J lost 5 bases, and 16 bases lay in between.

This chain uses TRBV2 with TRBJ2-3; no reliable D call. The CDR3 is made up of 12 amino acids. The germline V gene has CDR1 SNHLY and CDR2 FYNNEI. V was shortened by 4 bases and J by 5 bases, with 7 bases between the two germline ends. The CDR3 protein is CASSVAGDTQYF. The CDR3 bases are TGTGCCAGCAGTGTCGCAGGAGATACGCAGTATTTT.

The V gene is TRBV6-1, the J gene TRBJ2-5, with D perhaps TRBD2 (6 bases). This CDR3 spans 14 amino acids. Looked up from germline, CDR1 is MNHNS and CDR2 is SASEGT. The ends were cut back, 1 base at V and 9 bases at J, with 15 bases in the middle. This chain's CDR3 is CASSEGRVGSSQYF. The CDR3 DNA follows: TGTGCCAGCAGTGAAGGGAGGGTTGGATCCTCCCAGTACTTC.

The chain has TRBV5-4 and TRBJ1-3; D unresolved. Per germline, CDR1 SGHNT and CDR2 YYREEE (reference sequence). The CDR3 length is 15 residues. Trimming stripped 1 base from V and 0 bases from J, with 8 bases between. The CDR3 sequence: CASSLTGNSGNTIYF. CDR3 DNA sequence: TGTGCCAGCAGCTTGACCGGGAACTCTGGAAACACCATATATTTT.